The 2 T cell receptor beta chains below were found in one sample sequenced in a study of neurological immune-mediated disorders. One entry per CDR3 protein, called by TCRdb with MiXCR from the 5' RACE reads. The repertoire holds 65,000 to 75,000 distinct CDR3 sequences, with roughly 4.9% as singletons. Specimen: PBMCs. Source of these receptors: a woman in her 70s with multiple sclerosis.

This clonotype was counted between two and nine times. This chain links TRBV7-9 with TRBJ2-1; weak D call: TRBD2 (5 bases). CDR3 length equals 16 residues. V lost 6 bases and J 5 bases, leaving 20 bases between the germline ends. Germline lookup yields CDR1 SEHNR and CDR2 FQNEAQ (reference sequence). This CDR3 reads CASRNRRGRRDNEQFF. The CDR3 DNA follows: TGTGCCAGCAGGAATAGACGAGGGAGAAGAGACAATGAGCAGTTCTTC.

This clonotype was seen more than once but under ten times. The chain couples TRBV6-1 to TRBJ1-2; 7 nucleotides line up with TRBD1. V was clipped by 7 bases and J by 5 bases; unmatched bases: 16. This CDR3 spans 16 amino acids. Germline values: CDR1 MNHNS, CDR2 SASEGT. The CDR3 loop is CASTGPQTGPTYGYTF. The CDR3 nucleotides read TGTGCCAGCACGGGTCCTCAGACAGGGCCAACTTATGGCTACACCTTC.